This T cell receptor (beta chain) originates from a study of spatial heterogeneity in lung cancer. About the study: Alpha-chain detections were consistently fewer than beta-chain detections among the sequences.

This clonotype is large in the sample. Its specificity is not known. TCRdb reprocessed the 5' RACE reads with MiXCR, giving one entry per CDR3 protein. The sample contains around 800 distinct CDR3 sequences, over 13% of which appear only once. Time point here: sample taken at primary tumor resection. A total of approximately 69 untreated early-stage non-small cell lung cancer patients served as donors. Study findings and constraints: Tumors with more nonsynonymous mutations had more expanded intratumoral alpha and beta TCRs.

With 3 bases removed from V and 5 bases from J, the gap between germline ends came to 10 bases. Germline V gene data show CDR1 as MNHEY and CDR2 as SVGAGI. CDR3 length equals 13 residues. This receptor was identified in a male donor with early-stage non-small cell lung cancer. The chain recombines TRBV6-5 with TRBJ2-5; tentatively, D is TRBD1 (5 bases). Specimen: lung tumor tissue, collected at surgery. The CDR3: CASSYQGLETQYF. The CDR3 DNA reads TGTGCCAGCAGTTATCAGGGTCTGGAGACCCAGTACTTC.